This T cell receptor (beta chain) was identified in a study of T-cell reconstitution after alpha-beta-depleted transplantation in children (dated by TCRdb to the mid-2010s). Turning to the overall study: Using TCR repertoire profiling, the study followed T-cell immune reconstitution in a quantitative way in children after TCRalphabeta/CD19-depleted allogeneic hematopoietic cell transplantation.

The CDR3 starts with the cysteine, ends with the phenylalanine, and has 13 residues. Only CDR3 DNA remains: 39 bases, in frame from the first base. From the germline V gene (reference sequence), CDR1 is MNHEY and CDR2 is SMNVEV. V is pared back by 2 bases and J by 5 bases, with 9 bases lying between the germline termini. Preparation of the library involved PCR. The instrument was an Illumina HiSeq 2500. Molecular barcoding was employed in the preparation of TCR libraries, with unique molecular identifiers being used to normalize TCRbeta repertoire quantification. TCRdb applied fastp at Q25 and MiXCR to the public reads, then kept only in-frame beta chains. Identical CDR3 proteins give one entry, which carries the most common genes and DNA. This sample has about 410,000 distinct CDR3 sequences in its table, and just over 20% of those were observed once. Less than 4.5% of the sample lies in the top ten.

Ten or more counts support this clonotype. No cognate antigen has been identified for it. No base-level quality is on record; no much larger clone is a single base apart. The chain joins TRBV27 to TRBJ2-5, with no confident D gene call. This receptor was taken from a human donor who donated a stem cell graft to a child with acute myeloid leukemia. This specimen was PBMCs from the stem cell graft donor, taken from the stem cell graft. CDR3 region: CASSLRVGETQYF. Read as DNA, the sequence is TGTGCCAGCAGTTTAAGGGTCGGCGAGACCCAGTACTTC.